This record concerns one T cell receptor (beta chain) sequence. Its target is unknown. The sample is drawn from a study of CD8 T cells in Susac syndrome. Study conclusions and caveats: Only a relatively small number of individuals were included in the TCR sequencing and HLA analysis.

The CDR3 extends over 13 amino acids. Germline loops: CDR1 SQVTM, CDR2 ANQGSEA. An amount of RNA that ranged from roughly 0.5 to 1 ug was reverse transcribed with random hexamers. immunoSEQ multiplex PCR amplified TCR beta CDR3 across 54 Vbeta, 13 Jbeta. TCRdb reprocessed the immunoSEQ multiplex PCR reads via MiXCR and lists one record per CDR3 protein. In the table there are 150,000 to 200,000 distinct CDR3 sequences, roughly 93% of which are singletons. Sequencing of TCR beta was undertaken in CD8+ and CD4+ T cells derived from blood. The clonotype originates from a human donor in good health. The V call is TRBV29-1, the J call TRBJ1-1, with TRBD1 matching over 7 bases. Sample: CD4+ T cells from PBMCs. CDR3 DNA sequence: TGCAGGGCACAGGGGCCTTTGGACACTGAAGCTTTCTTT. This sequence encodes CRAQGPLDTEAFF.